The clone carrying this TCR beta chain was picked up a small number of times. Its antigen is undetermined. This specimen comes from a study of human T cells and chemical hapten exposure. Study conclusions and caveats: The study found that PT1 expanded TCR counts correlated positively with patch test score.

During construction of the library, unique molecular identifiers were attached to individual cDNA molecules for quantitative, reproducible TCR counting. MiXCR was run by TCRdb on the RACE reads, yielding one entry per CDR3 protein. The repertoire holds about 180,000 distinct CDR3 sequences, with almost 30% as singletons. Deletions cut 1 base from V and 5 bases from J, with 10 bases between. Looked up from germline, CDR1 is SGHRS and CDR2 is YFSETQ. The CDR3 runs 14 residues. The time point is: pre-sensitization, week 0. Treatment: therapeutic diphenylcyclopropenone sensitization with weekly scalp DPC.

The receptor was derived from a woman in her twenties or thirties with alopecia areata. Some clones in this sample may be carry-over from other donors' samples. Sequencing used whole blood, obtained in connection with sensitization to the hapten diphenylcyclopropenone (DPC). The gene calls are TRBV5-1 and TRBJ2-1; D is unclear. The CDR3 coding sequence is TGCGCCAGCAGCTTGATGGGCTATAACAATGAGCAGTTCTTC. Translating it yields CASSLMGYNNEQFF.